Listed below are T cell receptor beta chains from one sample, sequenced in a study of cytomegalovirus exposure and HLA in healthy donors. Method: immunoSEQ multiplex PCR; TCRdb's copy keeps in-frame clones and lacks some. The sample includes 100,000 or so clones, around 75% of them seen just once. The sample taken for sequencing was PBMCs. The origin of the receptors is a man in his forties or fifties in good health and CMV-seronegative. CDR3s include the opening cysteine and the closing phenylalanine or tryptophan.

v_gene: TRBV6-6
CDR3aa: CASMYGQGFTEAFF

v_gene: TRBV5-1
CDR3aa: CASSLEKRGVNTDTQCF

v_gene: TRBV7-9
CDR3aa: CASSTLLGRAGGGYTF

v_gene: TRBV6-6
CDR3aa: CASSYGTDNYGYTF

v_gene: TRBV5-5
CDR3aa: CASSPKDRGLSNQPQHF

v_gene: TRBV7-8
CDR3aa: CASSFSGNTIYF

v_gene: TRBV2
CDR3aa: CASRIGQRNTEAFF

v_gene: TRBV7-4
CDR3aa: CASSPLAGVGTDTQYF

v_gene: TRBV29-1
CDR3aa: CSVEASGLKETQYF

v_gene: TRBV6-1
CDR3aa: CASSEAKNGQDRGINQPQHF

v_gene: TRBV29-1
CDR3aa: CSVETSGGATDTQYF

v_gene: TRBV30
CDR3aa: CASAKPLGRQETQYF

v_gene: TRBV4-2
CDR3aa: CASSRGLADSYEQYF

v_gene: TRBV2
CDR3aa: CASEPGQAREQFF

v_gene: TRBV6-1
CDR3aa: CASSLGDRPVYEQYF

v_gene: TRBV6-1
CDR3aa: CASSEAGGRGPDTRYF

v_gene: TRBV7-9
CDR3aa: CSSSVTLGGRVIEQFF

v_gene: TRBV7-2
CDR3aa: CASNPSGGTNEQFF

v_gene: TRBV30
CDR3aa: CAWSGAKAPNSPLHF

v_gene: TRBV2
CDR3aa: CALPLQGQQETQYF

v_gene: TRBV30
CDR3aa: CAWRTGDNSPLHF

v_gene: TRBV10-3
CDR3aa: CAISEGGTEPYGYTF

v_gene: TRBV7-9
CDR3aa: CASSLTGMNTEAFF

v_gene: TRBV30
CDR3aa: CAWSVSSGAYEQYF

v_gene: TRBV6-4
CDR3aa: CASSDTGQALDGYTF

v_gene: TRBV5-1
CDR3aa: CASNRGSGETQYF

v_gene: TRBV28
CDR3aa: CASTTHSGGYREQYF

v_gene: TRBV18
CDR3aa: CASSPGSGDSNQPQHF

v_gene: TRBV23-1
CDR3aa: CASPRGSNQPQHF

v_gene: TRBV19
CDR3aa: CASSMGVAGDTDTQYF

v_gene: TRBV6-1
CDR3aa: CASSYGHRIYEQYF

v_gene: TRBV5-8
CDR3aa: CASPWGVGDYEQYF

v_gene: TRBV6-1
CDR3aa: CASSEDKGFQPQHF

v_gene: TRBV29-1
CDR3aa: CSVDRTGGYEQYF

v_gene: TRBV21-1
CDR3aa: CASSSWDREIGTEAFF

v_gene: TRBV28
CDR3aa: CASSTGTLTYEQYF

v_gene: TRBV28
CDR3aa: CASSPHSGQGFGNEQFF

v_gene: TRBV7-6
CDR3aa: CASGRKNTEAFF

v_gene: TRBV29-1
CDR3aa: CSVGHGNTEAFF

v_gene: TRBV7-2
CDR3aa: CASSLRGGQDTGELFF

v_gene: TRBV5-1
CDR3aa: CASKIEETQYF

v_gene: TRBV28
CDR3aa: CASSLARGRGNNQPQHF